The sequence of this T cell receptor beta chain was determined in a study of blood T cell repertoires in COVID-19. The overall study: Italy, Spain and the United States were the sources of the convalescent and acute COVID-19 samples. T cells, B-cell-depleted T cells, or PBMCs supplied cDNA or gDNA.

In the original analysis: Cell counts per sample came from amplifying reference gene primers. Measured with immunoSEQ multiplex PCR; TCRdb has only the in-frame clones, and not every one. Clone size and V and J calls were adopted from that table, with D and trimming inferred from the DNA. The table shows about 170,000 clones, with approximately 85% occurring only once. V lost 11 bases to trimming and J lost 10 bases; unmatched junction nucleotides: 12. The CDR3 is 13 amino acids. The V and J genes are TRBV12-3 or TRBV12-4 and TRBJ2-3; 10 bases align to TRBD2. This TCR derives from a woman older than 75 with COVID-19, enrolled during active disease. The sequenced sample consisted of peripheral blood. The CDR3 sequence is CACTGLAGEAQYF. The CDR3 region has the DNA TGTGCCTGCACTGGGCTAGCGGGAGAAGCGCAGTATTTT.